This T cell receptor (beta chain) was captured by sequencing in a study of cytomegalovirus exposure and HLA in healthy donors. General observations from the study: Across donors, sequencing depth was assumed by presence/absence analyses to be roughly uniform. TCR beta chains numbering 164 were designated cytomegalovirus-associated. The study dropped some indistinguishable V segments, TRBV6-2 and TRBV6-3 among them.

The V and J ends lost 0 bases and 4 bases respectively, with 11 bases between them. CDR3 size: 15 residues. Germline V gene sequence: CDR1 KGHSH, CDR2 LQKENI. A multiplex PCR was run with 60 Vbeta primers and 13 Jbeta primers. Sequencing was performed with immunoSEQ multiplex PCR; in TCRdb, only in-frame clones are kept and a portion is missing. Of roughly 150,000 clones listed, about two thirds were seen once; the top ten hold under 2%. As for this clone: Its antigen is unknown.

The sample consisted of PBMCs. The V call is TRBV18, the J call TRBJ2-3; TRBD2 might be the D (5 bases). The source of this sequence is a woman aged 18-29 years in good health and CMV-seronegative. The CDR3 DNA reads TGTGCCAGCTCACCACCGTCGGTGAGGGCAGATACGCAGTATTTT. As protein: CASSPPSVRADTQYF.